This TCR beta chain originates from a study of shared clonotypes between healthy human individuals. Study-wide background: Per-donor plates numbered three CD4 naive, three CD4 memory, two CD8 naive and one CD8 memory. Study-wide points: Rarefaction showed that sequencing of sorted subsets was incomplete (despite large depth).

Over several immunoSEQ plates, each subset's genomic DNA was distributed in even portions. The protocol was immunoSEQ multiplex PCR, while the TCRdb copy is restricted to in-frame clones and leaves out a portion. The sample contains approximately 710,000 clones, 90% of which appear only once. V dropped 2 bases and J dropped 5; count of bases not matched to a gene: 8. CDR3 length equals 16 residues. CDR1 is SGHTA and CDR2 is FQGNSA in the germline V gene. With respect to this clone: Its cognate antigen is unknown.

The TCR was taken from a man aged 18 to 30 in good health. Some clones in this sample may be carry-over from other donors' samples. The chain joins TRBV7-2 to TRBJ2-5, with 10 nucleotides matching TRBD1. The sequenced material came from memory CD8+ T cells from PBMCs. Subset indicated: CD45RO+ cells pooled with CCR7-negative TemRA cells. This CDR3 is CASSLMTGGAGETQYF. In nucleotides, the CDR3 is TGTGCCAGCAGCTTAATGACAGGGGGCGCGGGGGAGACCCAGTACTTC.